Sequencing of this T cell receptor (beta chain) was carried out in a study of blood T cell repertoires in COVID-19. Germline CDR1 reads LGHDT; CDR2 reads YNNKEL (reference sequence). The length of the CDR3 is 15 residues. V shed 1 base and J shed 4 bases, with 12 bases lying between them. Authors' analysis steps: How many nucleated cells were present was estimated from reference gene primer amplification. The assay was immunoSEQ multiplex PCR, and TCRdb's table has in-frame clones only and misses some. V, J and clone size are taken as reported in that table, and D and trimming were inferred from the DNA itself. The data contain some 110,000 clones, 86% of them singletons.

The rearrangement uses TRBV3-1 (or the pseudogene TRBV3-2) and TRBJ2-3, with D perhaps matching TRBD1 (7 bases). The TCR comes from an older man who had recovered from COVID-19. Sequencing was done on a sample of peripheral blood. CDR3 sequence reads: CASSQGQGGADTQYF. CDR3 in DNA: TGTGCCAGCAGCCAAGGTCAGGGGGGCGCAGATACGCAGTATTTT.